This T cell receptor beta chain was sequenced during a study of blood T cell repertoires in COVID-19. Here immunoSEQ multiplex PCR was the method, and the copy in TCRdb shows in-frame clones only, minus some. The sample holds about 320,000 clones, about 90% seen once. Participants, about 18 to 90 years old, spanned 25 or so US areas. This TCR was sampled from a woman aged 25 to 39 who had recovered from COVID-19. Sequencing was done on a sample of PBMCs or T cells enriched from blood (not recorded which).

The CDR3 loop is CASSPTPPQGPYGYTF. The CDR3 DNA reads as TGTGCCAGCAGCCCCACCCCCCCCCAGGGTCCCTATGGCTACACCTTC. This chain links TRBV7-9 with TRBJ1-2; weak D call: TRBD1 (5 bases). CDR3 length: 16 residues. Germline V CDR1 and CDR2: SEHNR, FQNEAQ (reference sequence). V was pared by 5 bases and J by 4 bases, with 20 bases between.